The source of this T cell receptor beta chain is a study of T cells in Graves' hyperthyroidism and ophthalmopathy. Germline-derived CDR1 and CDR2 are SGHAT and FQNNGV. The CDR3 loop spans 13 amino acids. The sample holds a few counts of this clonotype. Possible read error: a much larger clone is one base away. TCR beta CDR3 region amplification was performed from RNA transcripts. The HTBI primer set drove a first-round RT-PCR of the TCR CDR3. From the multiplex PCR reads, TCRdb called clonotypes with MiXCR, one entry per CDR3 protein. This sample yields approximately 480,000 distinct CDR3 sequences, of which roughly 20% are seen a single time; less than 30% belongs to the top ten.

V usage is TRBV11-2 and J usage is TRBJ2-5; 7 bases align to TRBD1. Sequenced input: blood. This TCR derives from a man between 18 and 29 years old with Graves' hyperthyroidism. CDR3 bases: TGTGCCAGCAGCAGACAGGGTTGGGAGACCAAGTACTTC. Encoded protein: CASSRQGWETKYF.